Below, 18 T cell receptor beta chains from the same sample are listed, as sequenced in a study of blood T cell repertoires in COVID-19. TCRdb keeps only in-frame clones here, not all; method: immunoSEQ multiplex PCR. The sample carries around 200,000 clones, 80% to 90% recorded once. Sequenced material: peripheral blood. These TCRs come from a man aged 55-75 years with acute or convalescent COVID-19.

CDR3 residues: CASRGTGVTYEQYF. The CDR3 DNA reads TGTGCCAGCAGGGGGACAGGGGTGACCTACGAGCAGTACTTC. The chain joins TRBV28 to TRBJ2-7; 10 bases agree with TRBD1. The CDR3 has 14 amino acids. The junction had 4 bases not matched to a gene; V was cut back by 6 bases and J by 2 bases. Germline V CDR1 and CDR2: MDHEN, SYDVKM.

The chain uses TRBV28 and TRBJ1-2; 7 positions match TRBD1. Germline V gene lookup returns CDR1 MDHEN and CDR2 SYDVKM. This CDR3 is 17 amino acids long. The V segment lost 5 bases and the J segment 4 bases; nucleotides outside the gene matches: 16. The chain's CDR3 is CASSPVGDSARLYGYTF. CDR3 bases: TGTGCCAGCAGTCCCGTGGGGGACAGTGCCAGACTCTATGGCTACACCTTC.

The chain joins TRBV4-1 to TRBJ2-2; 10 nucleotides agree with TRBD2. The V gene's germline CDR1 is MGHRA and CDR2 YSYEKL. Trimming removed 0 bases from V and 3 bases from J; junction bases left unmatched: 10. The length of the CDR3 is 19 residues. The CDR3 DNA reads TGCGCCAGCAGCCAAGATCGGGGGCTAGCGGGAGAACACACCGGGGAGCTGTTTTTT. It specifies CASSQDRGLAGEHTGELFF.

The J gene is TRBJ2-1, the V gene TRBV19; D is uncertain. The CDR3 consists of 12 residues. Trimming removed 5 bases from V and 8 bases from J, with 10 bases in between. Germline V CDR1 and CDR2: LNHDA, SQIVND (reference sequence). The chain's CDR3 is CASSPRMDEQFF. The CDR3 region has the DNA TGTGCCAGTAGTCCGCGGATGGATGAGCAGTTCTTC. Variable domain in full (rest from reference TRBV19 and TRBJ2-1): DGGITQSPKYLFRKEGQNVTLSCEQNLNHDAMYWYRQDPGQGLRLIYYSQIVNDFQKGDIAEGYSVSREKKESFPLTVTSAQKNPTAFYLCASSPRMDEQFFGPGTRLTVL.

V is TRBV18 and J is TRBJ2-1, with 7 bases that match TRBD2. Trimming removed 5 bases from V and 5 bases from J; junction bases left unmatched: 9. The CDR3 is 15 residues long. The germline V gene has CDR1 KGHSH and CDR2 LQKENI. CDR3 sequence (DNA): TGTGCCAGCTCATTTAGCGGGTGGGGGAACAATGAGCAGTTCTTC. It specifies CASSFSGWGNNEQFF. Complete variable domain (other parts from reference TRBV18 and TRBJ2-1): NAGVMQNPRHLVRRRGQEARLRCSPMKGHSHVYWYRQLPEEGLKFMVYLQKENIIDESGMPKERFSAEFPKEGPSILRIQQVVRGDSAAYFCASSFSGWGNNEQFFGPGTRLTVL.

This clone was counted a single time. CDR3 nucleotide sequence: TGTGCCAGCAGCTTAGGAACGGCAGATACGCAGTATTTT. The encoded protein is CASSLGTADTQYF. This rearrangement joins TRBV11-3 to TRBJ2-3; D remains ambiguous. Germline assignment: CDR1 SGHNT and CDR2 YENEEA. The V end lost 1 base, the J end lost 4 bases, and 6 bases lay between the germline ends. This CDR3 spans 13 amino acids.

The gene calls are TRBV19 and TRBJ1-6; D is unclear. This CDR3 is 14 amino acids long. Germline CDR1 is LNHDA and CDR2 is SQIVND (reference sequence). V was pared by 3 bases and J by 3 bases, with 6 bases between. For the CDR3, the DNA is TGTGCCAGTAGTATCCGGGACTATAATTCACCCCTCCACTTT. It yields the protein CASSIRDYNSPLHF.

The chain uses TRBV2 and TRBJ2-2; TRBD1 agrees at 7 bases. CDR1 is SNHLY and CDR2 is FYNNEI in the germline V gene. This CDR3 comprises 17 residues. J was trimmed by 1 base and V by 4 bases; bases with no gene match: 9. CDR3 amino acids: CASSVSRRDRNTGELFF. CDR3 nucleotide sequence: TGTGCCAGCAGTGTTAGCCGCCGGGACAGGAACACCGGGGAGCTGTTTTTT.

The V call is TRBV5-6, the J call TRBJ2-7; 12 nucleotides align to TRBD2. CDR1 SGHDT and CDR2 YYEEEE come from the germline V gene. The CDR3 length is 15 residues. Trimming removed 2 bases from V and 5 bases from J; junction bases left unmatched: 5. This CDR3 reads CASSLRLAGDDEQYF. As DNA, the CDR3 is TGTGCCAGCAGCTTAAGACTAGCGGGAGATGACGAGCAGTACTTC.

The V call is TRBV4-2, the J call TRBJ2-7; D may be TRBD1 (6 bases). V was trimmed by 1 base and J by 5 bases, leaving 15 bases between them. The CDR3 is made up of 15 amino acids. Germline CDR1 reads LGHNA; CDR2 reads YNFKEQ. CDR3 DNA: TGTGCCAGCAGCCAAGTAGTGGGACAAGGCGACGAGCAGTACTTC. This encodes CASSQVVGQGDEQYF.

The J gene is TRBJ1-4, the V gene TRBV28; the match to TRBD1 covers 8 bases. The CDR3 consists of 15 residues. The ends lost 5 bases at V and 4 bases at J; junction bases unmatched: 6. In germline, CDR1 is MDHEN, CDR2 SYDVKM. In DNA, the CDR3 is TGTGCCAGCAGTAATGGACAGGGAGGTAATGAAAAACTGTTTTTT. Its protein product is CASSNGQGGNEKLFF.

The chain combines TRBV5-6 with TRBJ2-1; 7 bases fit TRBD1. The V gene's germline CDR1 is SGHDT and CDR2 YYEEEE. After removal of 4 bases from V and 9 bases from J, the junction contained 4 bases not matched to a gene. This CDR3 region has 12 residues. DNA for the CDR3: TGTGCCAGCAGCGAGTACAGGGGTGAGCAGTTCTTC. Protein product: CASSEYRGEQFF.

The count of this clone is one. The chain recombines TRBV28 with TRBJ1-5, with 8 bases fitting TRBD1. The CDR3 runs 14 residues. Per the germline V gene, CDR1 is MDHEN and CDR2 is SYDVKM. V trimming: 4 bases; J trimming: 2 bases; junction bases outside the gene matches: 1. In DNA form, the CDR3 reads TGTGCCAGCAGTTGGGACAGGCGCAATCAGCCCCAGCATTTT. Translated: CASSWDRRNQPQHF.

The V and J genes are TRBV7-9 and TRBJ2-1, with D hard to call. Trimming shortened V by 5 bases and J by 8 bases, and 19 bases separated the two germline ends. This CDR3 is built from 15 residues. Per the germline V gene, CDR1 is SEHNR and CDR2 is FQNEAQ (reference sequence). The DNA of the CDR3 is TGTGCCAGCAGCCTCAGCGAGGTTAAGGCCGATGAGCAGTTCTTC. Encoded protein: CASSLSEVKADEQFF.

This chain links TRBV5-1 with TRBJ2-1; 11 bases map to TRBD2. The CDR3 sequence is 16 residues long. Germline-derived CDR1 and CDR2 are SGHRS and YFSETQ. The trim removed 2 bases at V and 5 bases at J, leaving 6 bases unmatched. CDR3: CASSFPSGRRDNEQFF. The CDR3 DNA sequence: TGCGCCAGCAGCTTCCCTAGCGGGAGGAGAGACAATGAGCAGTTCTTC.

CDR3 nucleotide sequence: TGTGCCATCAGTCCCGGGACAGGGGGAAACACCATATATTTT. It is translated as CAISPGTGGNTIYF. The chain recombines TRBV10-3 with TRBJ1-3, with 9 nucleotides matching TRBD1. CDR3 length: 14 residues. Losses at the gene ends were 5 bases for V and 4 bases for J; bases not matched to a gene: 3. Germline V CDR1 and CDR2: ENHRY, SYGVKD.

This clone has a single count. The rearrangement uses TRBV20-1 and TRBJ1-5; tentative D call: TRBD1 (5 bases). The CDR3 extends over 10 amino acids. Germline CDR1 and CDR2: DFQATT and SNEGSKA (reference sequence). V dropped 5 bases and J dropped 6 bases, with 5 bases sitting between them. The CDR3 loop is CSAQGQPQHF. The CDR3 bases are TGCAGTGCTCAGGGTCAGCCCCAGCATTTT.

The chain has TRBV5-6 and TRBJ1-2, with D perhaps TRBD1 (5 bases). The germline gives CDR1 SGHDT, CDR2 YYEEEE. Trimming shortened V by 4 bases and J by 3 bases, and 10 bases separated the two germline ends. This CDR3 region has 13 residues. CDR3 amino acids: CASSLEGYYGYTF. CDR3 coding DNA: TGTGCCAGCAGCCTGGAGGGGTACTATGGCTACACCTTC.